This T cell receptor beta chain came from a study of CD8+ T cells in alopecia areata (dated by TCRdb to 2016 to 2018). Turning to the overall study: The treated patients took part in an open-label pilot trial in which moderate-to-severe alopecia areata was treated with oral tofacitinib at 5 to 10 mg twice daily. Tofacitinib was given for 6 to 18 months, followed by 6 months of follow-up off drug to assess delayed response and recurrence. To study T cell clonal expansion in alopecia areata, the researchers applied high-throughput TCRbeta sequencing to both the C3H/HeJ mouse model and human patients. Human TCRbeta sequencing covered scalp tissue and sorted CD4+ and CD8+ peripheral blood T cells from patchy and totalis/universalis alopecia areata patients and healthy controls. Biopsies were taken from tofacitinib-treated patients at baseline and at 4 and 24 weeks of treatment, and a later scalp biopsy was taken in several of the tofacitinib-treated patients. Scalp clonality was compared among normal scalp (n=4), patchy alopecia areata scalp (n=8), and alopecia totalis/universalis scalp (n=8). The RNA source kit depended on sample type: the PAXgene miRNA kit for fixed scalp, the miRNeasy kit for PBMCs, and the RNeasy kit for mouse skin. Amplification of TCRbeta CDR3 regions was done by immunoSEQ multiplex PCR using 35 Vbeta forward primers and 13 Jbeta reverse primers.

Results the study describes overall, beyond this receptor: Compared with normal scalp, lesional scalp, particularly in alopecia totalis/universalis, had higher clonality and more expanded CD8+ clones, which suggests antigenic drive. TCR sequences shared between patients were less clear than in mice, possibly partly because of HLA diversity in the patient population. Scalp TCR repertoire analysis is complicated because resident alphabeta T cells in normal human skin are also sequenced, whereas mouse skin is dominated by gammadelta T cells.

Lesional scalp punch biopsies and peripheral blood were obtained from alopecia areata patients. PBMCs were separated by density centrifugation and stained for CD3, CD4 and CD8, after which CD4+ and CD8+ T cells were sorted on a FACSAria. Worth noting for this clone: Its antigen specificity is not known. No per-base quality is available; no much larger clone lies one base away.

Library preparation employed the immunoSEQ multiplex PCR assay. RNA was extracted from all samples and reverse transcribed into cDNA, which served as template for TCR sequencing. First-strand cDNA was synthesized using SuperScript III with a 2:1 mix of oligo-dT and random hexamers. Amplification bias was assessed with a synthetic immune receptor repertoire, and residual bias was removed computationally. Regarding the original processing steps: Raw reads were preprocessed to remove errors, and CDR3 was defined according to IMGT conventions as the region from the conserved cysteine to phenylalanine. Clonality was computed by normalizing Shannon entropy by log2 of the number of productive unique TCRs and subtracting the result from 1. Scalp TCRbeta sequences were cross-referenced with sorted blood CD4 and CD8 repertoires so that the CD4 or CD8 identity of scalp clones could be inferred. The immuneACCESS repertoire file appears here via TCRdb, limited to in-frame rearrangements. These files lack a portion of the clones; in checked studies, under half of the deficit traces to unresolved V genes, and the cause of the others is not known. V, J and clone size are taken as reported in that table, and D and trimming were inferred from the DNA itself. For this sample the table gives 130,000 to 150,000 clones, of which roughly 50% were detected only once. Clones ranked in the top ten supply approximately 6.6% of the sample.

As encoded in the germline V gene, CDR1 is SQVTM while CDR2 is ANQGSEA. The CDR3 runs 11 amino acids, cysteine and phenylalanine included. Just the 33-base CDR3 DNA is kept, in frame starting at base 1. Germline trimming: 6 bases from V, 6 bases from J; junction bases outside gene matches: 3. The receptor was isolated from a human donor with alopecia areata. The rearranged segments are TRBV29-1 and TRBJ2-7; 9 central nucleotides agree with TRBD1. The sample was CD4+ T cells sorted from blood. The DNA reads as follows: TGCAGCGTACAGGGGGCAGGCGAGCAGTACTTC. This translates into CSVQGAGEQYF.